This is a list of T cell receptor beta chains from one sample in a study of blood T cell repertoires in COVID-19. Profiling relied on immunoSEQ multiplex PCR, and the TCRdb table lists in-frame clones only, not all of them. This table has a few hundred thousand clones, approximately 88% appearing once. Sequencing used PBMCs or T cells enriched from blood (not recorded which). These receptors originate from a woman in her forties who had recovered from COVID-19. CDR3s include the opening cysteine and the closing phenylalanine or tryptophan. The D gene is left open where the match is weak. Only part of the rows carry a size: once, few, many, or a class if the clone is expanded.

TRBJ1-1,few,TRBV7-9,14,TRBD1,TGTGCCAGCAGCTTATCACAGGGGCGCACTGAAGCTTTCTTT,CASSLSQGRTEAFF
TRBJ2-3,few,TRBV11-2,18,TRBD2,TGTGCCAGCAGCTTACCACCCTTCCTAGCGGGAGCGACAGATACGCAGTATTTT,CASSLPPFLAGATDTQYF
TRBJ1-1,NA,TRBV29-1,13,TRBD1,TGCAGCGCTGGGCGGACAGGGGGCATACAAGCTTTCTTT,CSAGRTGGIQAFF
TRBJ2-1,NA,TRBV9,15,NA,TGTGCCAGCAGCGGAGGTGGGGCCCCCTACAATGAGCAGTTCTTC,CASSGGGAPYNEQFF
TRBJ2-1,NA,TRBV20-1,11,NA,TGCAGTGCTCCCACCAACGGTGAGCAGTTCTTC,CSAPTNGEQFF
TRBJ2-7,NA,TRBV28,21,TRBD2,TGTGCCAGCAGTCCCCCGCCTCGACTAGCGGCACCGGGGTCCATCTCCTACGAGCAGTACTTC,CASSPPPRLAAPGSISYEQYF
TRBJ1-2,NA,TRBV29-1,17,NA,TGCAGCGTCGCAACACAGGCGCCCAAATCATCCTCGGGTGGCTACACCTTC,CSVATQAPKSSSGGYTF
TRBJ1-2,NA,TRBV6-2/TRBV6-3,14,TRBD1,TGTGCCAGCAGCCGACAGGGTCCGCCCTATGGCTACACCTTC,CASSRQGPPYGYTF
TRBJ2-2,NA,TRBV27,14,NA,TGTGCCAGCAGTCCAGGGGACGTTCCCGGGGAGCTGTTTTTT,CASSPGDVPGELFF
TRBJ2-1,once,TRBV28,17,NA,TGTGCCAGCAGTCCAGGGGGACTCCTGGACAACGACAATGAGCAGTTCTTC,CASSPGGLLDNDNEQFF
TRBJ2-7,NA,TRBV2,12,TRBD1,TGTGCCACTCACAGGGGGCGCGACGAGCAGTACTTC,CATHRGRDEQYF
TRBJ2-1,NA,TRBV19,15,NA,TGTGCCAGTAGTAGCCGGCGGGATTCCTACAATGAGCAGTTCTTC,CASSSRRDSYNEQFF
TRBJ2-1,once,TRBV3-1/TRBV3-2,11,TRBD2,TGTGCCAGCAGCTTCGGGACTAGATTATTCTTC,CASSFGTRLFF
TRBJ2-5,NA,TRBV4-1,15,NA,TGCGCCAGCAGCCATCGACTTGAGACGCAAGAGACCCAGTACTTC,CASSHRLETQETQYF
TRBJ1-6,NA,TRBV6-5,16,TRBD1,TGTGCCAGCAGTTCCAGTCCCGGGACAGTTTCGACACCCCTCCACTTT,CASSSSPGTVSTPLHF
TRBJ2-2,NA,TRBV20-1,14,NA,TGCAGTGCTAGTCCCCCGCGGGGCTCCGGGGAGCTGTTTTTT,CSASPPRGSGELFF
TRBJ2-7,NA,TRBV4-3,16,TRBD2,TGCGCCAGCAGCCAAGAAAGGCGGGAGATCACCTACGAGCAGTACTTC,CASSQERREITYEQYF
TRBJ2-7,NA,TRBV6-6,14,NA,TGTGCCAGCAGAACCGAGCGGGTGAGTTACGAGCAGTACTTC,CASRTERVSYEQYF
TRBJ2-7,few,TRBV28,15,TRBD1,TGTGCCAGCAGTTTGAGGACAGGGGGCAAGGACGAGCAGTACTTC,CASSLRTGGKDEQYF
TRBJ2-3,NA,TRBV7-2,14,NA,TGTGCCAGCAGCTTAGTTTTGTATCCAGATACGCAGTATTTT,CASSLVLYPDTQYF
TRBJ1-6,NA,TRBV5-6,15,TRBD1,TGTGCCAGCAGCCCAACACAGGGGGCGACTTCACCCCTCCACTTT,CASSPTQGATSPLHF
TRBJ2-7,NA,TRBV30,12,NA,TGTGCCTGGAAGAACGGTTACCTCGAGCAGTACTTC,CAWKNGYLEQYF
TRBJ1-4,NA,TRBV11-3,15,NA,TGTGCCAGCAGCTTATCCGGCGGCAGCCTTGAAAAACTGTTTTTT,CASSLSGGSLEKLFF
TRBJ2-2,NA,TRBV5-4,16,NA,TGTGCCAGCAGCTCAGGAGGTAGTGGGACTACCGGGGAGCTGTTTTTT,CASSSGGSGTTGELFF
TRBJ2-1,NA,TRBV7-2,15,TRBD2,TGTGCCAGCAGCTTAGCGCTAGCCGGGAGGAGTGAGCAGTTCTTC,CASSLALAGRSEQFF
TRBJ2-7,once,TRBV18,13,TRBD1,TGTGCCAGCTCACCGGGGACAGGGGGGGAGCAGTACTTC,CASSPGTGGEQYF
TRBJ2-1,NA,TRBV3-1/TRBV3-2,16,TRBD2,TGTGCCAGCAGCCGCTACGGGGCGGGAGCTTACAATGAGCAGTTCTTC,CASSRYGAGAYNEQFF
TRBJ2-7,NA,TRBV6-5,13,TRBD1,TGTGCCAGCAGTCAGACCGGACAGGGAGTATCGTACTTC,CASSQTGQGVSYF